The sequence of this T cell receptor beta chain was determined in a study of T cells in Graves' hyperthyroidism and ophthalmopathy. Trimming removed 5 bases from V and 3 bases from J; junction bases left unmatched: 8. The germline V gene has CDR1 LNHDA and CDR2 SQIVND (reference sequence). The CDR3 is 15 residues long. This clonotype was counted many times. It was RNA transcripts that yielded the amplified TCR beta CDR3 regions. The HTBI primer set served for first-round RT-PCR of the TCR CDR3. TCRdb re-called the multiplex PCR reads through MiXCR, storing one row per CDR3 protein. The data contain 500,000 to 650,000 distinct CDR3 sequences, 46% of them singletons.

This TCR derives from an adult woman with Graves' disease, either hyperthyroidism or ophthalmopathy (not recorded which). The J gene is TRBJ2-7, the V gene TRBV19, with 9 bases lining up with TRBD2. The sequencing sample was made of peripheral blood or thyroid tissue (not recorded which). CDR3 amino acids: CASSPAGTSSYEQYF. The CDR3 DNA reads as TGTGCCAGTAGTCCCGCGGGGACTAGCAGCTACGAGCAGTACTTC. The complete variable domain, with remaining parts taken from reference TRBV19 and TRBJ2-7, reads DGGITQSPKYLFRKEGQNVTLSCEQNLNHDAMYWYRQDPGQGLRLIYYSQIVNDFQKGDIAEGYSVSREKKESFPLTVTSAQKNPTAFYLCASSPAGTSSYEQYFGPGTRLTVT.